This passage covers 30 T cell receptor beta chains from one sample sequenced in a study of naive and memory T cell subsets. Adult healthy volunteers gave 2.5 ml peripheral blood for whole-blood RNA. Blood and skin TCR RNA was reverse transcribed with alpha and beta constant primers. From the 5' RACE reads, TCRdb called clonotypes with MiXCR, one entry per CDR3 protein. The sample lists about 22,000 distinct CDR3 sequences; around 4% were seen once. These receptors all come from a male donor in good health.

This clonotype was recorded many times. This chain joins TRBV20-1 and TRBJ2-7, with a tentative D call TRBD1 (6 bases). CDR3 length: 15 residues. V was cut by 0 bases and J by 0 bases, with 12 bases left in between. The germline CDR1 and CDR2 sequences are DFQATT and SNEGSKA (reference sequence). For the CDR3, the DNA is TGCAGTGCTAGAGAAGCCGTAGGGGGCTCCTACGAGCAGTACTTC. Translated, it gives CSAREAVGGSYEQYF.

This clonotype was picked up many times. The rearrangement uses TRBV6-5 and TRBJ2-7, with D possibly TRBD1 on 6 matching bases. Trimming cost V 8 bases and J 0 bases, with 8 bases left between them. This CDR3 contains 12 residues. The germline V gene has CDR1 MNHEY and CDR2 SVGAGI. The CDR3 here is CASGGNSYEQYF. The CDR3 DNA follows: TGTGCCAGCGGGGGCAACTCCTACGAGCAGTACTTC.

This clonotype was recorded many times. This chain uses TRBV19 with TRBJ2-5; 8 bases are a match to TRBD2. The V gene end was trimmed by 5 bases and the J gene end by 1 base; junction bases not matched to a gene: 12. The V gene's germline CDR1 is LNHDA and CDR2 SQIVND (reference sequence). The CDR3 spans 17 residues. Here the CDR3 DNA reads TGTGCCAGTAGTCCTGATGGGCTAGCGGGCGTCCAAGAGACCCAGTACTTC. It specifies CASSPDGLAGVQETQYF.

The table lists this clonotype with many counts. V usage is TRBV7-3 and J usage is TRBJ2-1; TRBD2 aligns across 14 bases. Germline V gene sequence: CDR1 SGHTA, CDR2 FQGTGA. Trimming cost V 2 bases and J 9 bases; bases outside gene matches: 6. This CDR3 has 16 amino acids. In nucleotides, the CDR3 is TGTGCCAGCAGCTTATCATGGACTAGCGGGAGGAGTGAGCAGTTCTTC. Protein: CASSLSWTSGRSEQFF.

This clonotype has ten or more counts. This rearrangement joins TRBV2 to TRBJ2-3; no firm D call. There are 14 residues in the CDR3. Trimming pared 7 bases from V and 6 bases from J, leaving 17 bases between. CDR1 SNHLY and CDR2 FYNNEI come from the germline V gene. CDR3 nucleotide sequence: TGTGCCAGCACCCCAAGGTTGAGCATGGATACGCAGTATTTT. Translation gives CASTPRLSMDTQYF.

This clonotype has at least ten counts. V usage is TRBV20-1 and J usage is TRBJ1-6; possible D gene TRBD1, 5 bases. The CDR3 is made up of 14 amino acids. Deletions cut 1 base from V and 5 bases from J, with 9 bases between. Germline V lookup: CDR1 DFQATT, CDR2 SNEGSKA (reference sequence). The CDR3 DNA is TGCAGTGCTAGAGCAGGGCATCATAATTCACCCCTCCACTTT. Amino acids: CSARAGHHNSPLHF.

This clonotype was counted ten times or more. CDR3 DNA sequence: TGTGCCAGCAGACGGGACTCAAACACAGATACGCAGTATTTT. Protein sequence: CASRRDSNTDTQYF. The chain uses TRBV7-6 and TRBJ2-3, with D possibly TRBD2 on 6 matching bases. Germline V lookup: CDR1 SGHVS, CDR2 FNYEAQ. V gave up 6 bases and J gave up 2 bases, with 12 bases separating them. This CDR3 contains 14 residues.

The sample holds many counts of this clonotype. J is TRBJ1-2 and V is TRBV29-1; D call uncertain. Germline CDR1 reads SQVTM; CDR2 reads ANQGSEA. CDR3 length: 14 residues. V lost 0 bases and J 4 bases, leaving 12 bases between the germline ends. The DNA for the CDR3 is TGCAGCGTTGAAGATCTGGGCCGACGCTATGGCTACACCTTC. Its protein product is CSVEDLGRRYGYTF.

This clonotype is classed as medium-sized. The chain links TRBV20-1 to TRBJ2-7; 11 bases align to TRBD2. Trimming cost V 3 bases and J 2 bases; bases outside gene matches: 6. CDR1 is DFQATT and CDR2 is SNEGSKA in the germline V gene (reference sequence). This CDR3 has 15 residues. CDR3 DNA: TGCAGTGCTAGGGGGACTAGCGGCAGACCCTACGAGCAGTACTTC. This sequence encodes CSARGTSGRPYEQYF.

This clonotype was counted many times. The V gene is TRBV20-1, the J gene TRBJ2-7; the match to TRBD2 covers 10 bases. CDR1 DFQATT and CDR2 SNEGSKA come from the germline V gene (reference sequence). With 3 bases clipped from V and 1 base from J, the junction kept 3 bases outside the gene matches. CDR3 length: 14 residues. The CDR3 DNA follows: TGCAGTGCTAGGACTAGCGGGCGTTCCTACGAGCAGTACTTC. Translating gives CSARTSGRSYEQYF.

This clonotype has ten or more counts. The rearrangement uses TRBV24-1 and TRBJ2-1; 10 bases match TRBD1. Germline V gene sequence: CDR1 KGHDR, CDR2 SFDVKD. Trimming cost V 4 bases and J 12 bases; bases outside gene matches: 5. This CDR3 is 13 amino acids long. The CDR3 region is CATSEWGTGVQFF. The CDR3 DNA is TGTGCCACCAGTGAGTGGGGGACAGGGGTGCAGTTCTTC.

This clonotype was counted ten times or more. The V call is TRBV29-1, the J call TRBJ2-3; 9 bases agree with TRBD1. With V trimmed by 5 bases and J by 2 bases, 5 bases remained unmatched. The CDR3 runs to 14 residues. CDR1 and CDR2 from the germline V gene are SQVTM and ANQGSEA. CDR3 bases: TGCAGCGTTAACCGGGACAGGGCCACAGATACGCAGTATTTT. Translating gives CSVNRDRATDTQYF.

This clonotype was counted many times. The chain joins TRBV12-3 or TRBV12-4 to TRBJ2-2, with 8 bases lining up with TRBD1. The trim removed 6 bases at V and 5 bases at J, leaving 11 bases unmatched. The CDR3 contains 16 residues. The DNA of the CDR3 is TGTGCCAGCAGCCGACCCCACAGGGGGAGGACCGGGGAGCTGTTTTTT. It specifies CASSRPHRGRTGELFF.

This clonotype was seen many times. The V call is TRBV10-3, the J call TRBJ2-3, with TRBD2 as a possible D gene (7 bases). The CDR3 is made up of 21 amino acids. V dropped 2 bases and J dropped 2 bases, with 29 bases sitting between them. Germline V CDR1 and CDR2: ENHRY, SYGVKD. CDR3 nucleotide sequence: TGTGCCATCAGTGAGCCTATCAGGGGAGGGGCGAAACAGACTTACACAGATACGCAGTATTTT. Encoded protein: CAISEPIRGGAKQTYTDTQYF.

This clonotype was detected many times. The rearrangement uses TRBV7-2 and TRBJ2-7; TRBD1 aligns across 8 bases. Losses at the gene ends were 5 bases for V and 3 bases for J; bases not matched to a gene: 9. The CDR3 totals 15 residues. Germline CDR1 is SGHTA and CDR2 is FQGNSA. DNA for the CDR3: TGTGCCAGCAGCCATGAGGTTACAGGGGGCTACGAGCAGTACTTC. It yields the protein CASSHEVTGGYEQYF.

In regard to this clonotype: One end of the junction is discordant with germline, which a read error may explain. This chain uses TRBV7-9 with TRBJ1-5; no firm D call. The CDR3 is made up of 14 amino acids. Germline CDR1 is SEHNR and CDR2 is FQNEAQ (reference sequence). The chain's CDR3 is CASSLGTAFQPQNF. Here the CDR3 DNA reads TGTGCCAGCAGCTTAGGAACAGCGTTTCAGCCCCAGAATTTT.

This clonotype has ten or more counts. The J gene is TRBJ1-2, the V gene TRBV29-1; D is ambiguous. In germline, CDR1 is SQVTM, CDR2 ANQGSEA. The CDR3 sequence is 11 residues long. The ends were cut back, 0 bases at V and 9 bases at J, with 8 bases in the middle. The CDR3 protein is CSVEDYRSYTF. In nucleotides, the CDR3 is TGCAGCGTTGAAGATTACAGAAGCTACACCTTC.

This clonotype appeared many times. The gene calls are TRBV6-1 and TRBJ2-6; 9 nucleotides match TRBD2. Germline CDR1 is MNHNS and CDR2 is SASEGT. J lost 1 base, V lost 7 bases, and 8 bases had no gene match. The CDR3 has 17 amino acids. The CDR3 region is CASTGLALKSGANVLTF. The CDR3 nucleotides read TGTGCCAGCACCGGACTAGCGTTGAAATCTGGGGCCAACGTCCTGACTTTC.

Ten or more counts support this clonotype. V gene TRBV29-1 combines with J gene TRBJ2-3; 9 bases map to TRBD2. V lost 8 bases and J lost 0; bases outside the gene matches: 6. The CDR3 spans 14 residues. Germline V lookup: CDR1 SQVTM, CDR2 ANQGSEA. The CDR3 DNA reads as TGCAGCACCCTAGCGGGATGGAGCACAGATACGCAGTATTTT. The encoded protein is CSTLAGWSTDTQYF.

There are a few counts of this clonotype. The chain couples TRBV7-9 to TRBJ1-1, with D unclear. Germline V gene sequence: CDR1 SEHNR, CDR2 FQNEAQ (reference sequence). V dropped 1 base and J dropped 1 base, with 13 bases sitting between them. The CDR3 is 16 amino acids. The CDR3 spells CASSLVSVQPNTEAFF. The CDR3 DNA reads TGTGCCAGCAGCTTAGTATCTGTACAGCCGAACACTGAAGCTTTCTTT.

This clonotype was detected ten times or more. CDR3: CASSQDRGRQPQHF. The CDR3 DNA reads as TGTGCCAGCTCACAGGACAGGGGTCGGCAGCCCCAGCATTTT. This sequence joins TRBV18 and TRBJ1-5, with 9 bases identical to TRBD1. The CDR3 runs 14 residues. Per germline, CDR1 KGHSH and CDR2 LQKENI. Trimming took 4 bases from V and 7 from J; bases not matched to a gene: 5.

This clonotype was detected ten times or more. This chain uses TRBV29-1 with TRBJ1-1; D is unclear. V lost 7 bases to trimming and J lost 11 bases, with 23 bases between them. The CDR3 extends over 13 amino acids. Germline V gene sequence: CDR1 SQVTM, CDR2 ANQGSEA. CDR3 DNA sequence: TGCAGCGCAGACCGACCGGGCCCTGAAGGGGCTTTCTTT. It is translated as CSADRPGPEGAFF. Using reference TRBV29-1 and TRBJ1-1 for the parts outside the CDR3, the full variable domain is SAVISQKPSRDICQRGTSLTIQCQVDSQVTMMFWYRQQPGQSLTLIATANQGSEATYESGFVIDKFPISRPNLTFSTLTVSNMSPEDSSIYLCSADRPGPEGAFFGQGTRLTVV.

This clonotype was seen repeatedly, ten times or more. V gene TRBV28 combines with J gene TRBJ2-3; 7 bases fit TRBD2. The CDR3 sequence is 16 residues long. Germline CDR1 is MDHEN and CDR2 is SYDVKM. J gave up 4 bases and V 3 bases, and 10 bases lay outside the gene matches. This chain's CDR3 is CASSFGGLVIPDTQYF. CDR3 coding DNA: TGTGCCAGCAGTTTCGGCGGACTAGTCATTCCAGATACGCAGTATTTT.

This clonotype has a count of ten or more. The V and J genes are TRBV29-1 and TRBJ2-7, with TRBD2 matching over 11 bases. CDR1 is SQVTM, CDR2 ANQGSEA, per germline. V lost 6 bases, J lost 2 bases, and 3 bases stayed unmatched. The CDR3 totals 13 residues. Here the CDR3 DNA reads TGCAGCGTCCTAGCGGGAGGAACCTACGAGCAGTACTTC. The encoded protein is CSVLAGGTYEQYF.

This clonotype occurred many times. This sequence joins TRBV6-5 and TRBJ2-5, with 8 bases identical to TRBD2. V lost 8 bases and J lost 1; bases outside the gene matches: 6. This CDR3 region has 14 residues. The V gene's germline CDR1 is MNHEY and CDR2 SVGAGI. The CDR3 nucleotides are TGTGCCAGCTCTCCGAGCGGGAGCCAAGAGACCCAGTACTTC. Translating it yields CASSPSGSQETQYF.

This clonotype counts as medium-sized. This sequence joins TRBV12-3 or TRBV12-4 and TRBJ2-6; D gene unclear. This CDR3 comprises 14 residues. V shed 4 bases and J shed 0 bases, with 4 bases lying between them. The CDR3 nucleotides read TGTGCCAGCAGTTCAAACTCTGGGGCCAACGTCCTGACTTTC. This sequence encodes CASSSNSGANVLTF.

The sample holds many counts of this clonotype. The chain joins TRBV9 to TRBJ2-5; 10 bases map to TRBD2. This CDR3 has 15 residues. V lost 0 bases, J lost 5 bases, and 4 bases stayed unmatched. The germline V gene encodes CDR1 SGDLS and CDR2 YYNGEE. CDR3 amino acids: CASSVDIAGGETQYF. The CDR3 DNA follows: TGTGCCAGCAGCGTAGACATAGCGGGGGGCGAGACCCAGTACTTC.

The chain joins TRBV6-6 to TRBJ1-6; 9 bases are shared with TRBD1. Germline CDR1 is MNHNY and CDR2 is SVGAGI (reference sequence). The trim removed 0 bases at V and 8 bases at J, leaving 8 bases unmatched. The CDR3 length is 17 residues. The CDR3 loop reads CASSYSPWGQGDSPLHF. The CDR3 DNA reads TGTGCCAGCAGTTACTCGCCCTGGGGACAGGGAGATTCACCCCTCCACTTT.

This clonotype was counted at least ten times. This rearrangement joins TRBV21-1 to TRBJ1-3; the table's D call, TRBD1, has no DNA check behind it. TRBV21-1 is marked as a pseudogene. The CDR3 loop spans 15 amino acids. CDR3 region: CASSKKTGSGNTIYF. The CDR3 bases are TGTGCCAGCAGCAAAAAGACAGGGTCTGGAAACACCATATATTTT.

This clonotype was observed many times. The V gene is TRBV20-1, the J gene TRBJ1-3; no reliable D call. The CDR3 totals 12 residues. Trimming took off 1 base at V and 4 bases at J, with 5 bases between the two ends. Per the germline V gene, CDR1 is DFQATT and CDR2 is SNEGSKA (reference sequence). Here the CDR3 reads CSARVQGNTIYF. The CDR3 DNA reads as TGCAGTGCTAGAGTCCAAGGAAACACCATATATTTT.